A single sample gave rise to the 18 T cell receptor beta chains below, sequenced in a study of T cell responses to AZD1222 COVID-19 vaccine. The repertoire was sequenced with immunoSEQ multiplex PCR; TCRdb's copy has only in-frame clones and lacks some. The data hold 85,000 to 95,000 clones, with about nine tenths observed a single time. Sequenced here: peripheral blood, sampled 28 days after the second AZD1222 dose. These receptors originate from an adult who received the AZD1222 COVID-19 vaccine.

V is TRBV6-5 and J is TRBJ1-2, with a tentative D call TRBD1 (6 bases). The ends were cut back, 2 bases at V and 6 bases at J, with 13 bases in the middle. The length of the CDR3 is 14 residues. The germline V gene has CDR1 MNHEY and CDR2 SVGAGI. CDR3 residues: CASSYPTGENGYTF. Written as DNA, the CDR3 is TGTGCCAGCAGTTACCCGACAGGCGAAAATGGCTACACCTTC.

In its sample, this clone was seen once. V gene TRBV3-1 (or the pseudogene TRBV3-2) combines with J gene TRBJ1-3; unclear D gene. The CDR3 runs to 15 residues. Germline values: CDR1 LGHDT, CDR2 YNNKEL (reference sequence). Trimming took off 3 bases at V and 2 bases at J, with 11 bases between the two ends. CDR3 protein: CASSHSDRAGNTIYF. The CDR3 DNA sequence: TGTGCCAGCAGCCATTCCGATAGGGCTGGAAACACCATATATTTT.

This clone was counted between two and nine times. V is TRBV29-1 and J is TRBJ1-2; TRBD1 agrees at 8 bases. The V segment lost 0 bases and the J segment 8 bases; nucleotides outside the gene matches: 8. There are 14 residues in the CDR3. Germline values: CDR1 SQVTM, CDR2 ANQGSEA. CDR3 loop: CSVEDGQGVGGYTF. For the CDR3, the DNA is TGCAGCGTTGAAGACGGACAGGGTGTCGGAGGCTACACCTTC. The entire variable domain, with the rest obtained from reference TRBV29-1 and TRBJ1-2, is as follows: SAVISQKPSRDICQRGTSLTIQCQVDSQVTMMFWYRQQPGQSLTLIATANQGSEATYESGFVIDKFPISRPNLTFSTLTVSNMSPEDSSIYLCSVEDGQGVGGYTFGSGTRLTVV.

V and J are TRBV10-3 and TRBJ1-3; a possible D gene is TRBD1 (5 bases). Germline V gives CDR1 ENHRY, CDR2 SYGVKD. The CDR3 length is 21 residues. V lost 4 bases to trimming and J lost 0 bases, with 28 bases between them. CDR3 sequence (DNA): TGTGCCATCAGTGGGAGGAGTTGGGTAAGGACACCAGCTCACTCTGGAAACACCATATATTTT. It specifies CAISGRSWVRTPAHSGNTIYF.

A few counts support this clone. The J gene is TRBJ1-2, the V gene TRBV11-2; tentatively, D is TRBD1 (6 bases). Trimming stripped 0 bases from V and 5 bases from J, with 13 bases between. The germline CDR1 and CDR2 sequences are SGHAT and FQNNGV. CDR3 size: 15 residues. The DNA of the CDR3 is TGTGCCAGCAGCTTAGAGTTCAGGGGTTCTTATGGCTACACCTTC. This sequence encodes CASSLEFRGSYGYTF.

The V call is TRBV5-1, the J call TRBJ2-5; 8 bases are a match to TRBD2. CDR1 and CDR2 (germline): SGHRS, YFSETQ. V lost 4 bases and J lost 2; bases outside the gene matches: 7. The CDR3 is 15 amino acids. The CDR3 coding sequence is TGCGCCAGCAGCCCTAATCGGGGGGGGCAAGAGACCCAGTACTTC. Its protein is CASSPNRGGQETQYF.

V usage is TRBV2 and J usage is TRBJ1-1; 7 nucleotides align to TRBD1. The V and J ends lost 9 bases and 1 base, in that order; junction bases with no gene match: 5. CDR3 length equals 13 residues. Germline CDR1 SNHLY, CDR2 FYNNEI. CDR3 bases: TGTGCCAGTGGAACAGGGGCGAACACTGAAGCTTTCTTT. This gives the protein CASGTGANTEAFF. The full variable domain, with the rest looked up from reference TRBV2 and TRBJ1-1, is EPEVTQTPSHQVTQMGQEVILRCVPISNHLYFYWYRQILGQKVEFLVSFYNNEISEKSEIFDDQFSVERPDGSNFTLKIRSTKLEDSAMYFCASGTGANTEAFFGQGTRLTVV.

CDR3 sequence: CASSLGRGASTDTQYF. CDR3 coding DNA: TGCGCCAGCAGCTTGGGACGGGGGGCTAGCACAGATACGCAGTATTTT. The chain links TRBV5-1 to TRBJ2-3, with D perhaps matching TRBD2 (7 bases). Germline CDR1 reads SGHRS; CDR2 reads YFSETQ. Trimming stripped 0 bases from V and 0 bases from J, with 11 bases between. This CDR3 comprises 16 residues.

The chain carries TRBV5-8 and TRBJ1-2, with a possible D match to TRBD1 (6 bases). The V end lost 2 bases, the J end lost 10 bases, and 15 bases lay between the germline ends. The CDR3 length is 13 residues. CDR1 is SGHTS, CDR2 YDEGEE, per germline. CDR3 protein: CASSLVYRVDYTF. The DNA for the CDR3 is TGTGCCAGCAGCTTAGTCTACAGGGTCGACTACACCTTC.

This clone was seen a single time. The CDR3 reads CASNPLAGGLGDTQYF. In nucleotides, the CDR3 is TGTGCCAGCAATCCTCTAGCGGGGGGGTTGGGAGATACGCAGTATTTT. The V and J genes are TRBV6-6 and TRBJ2-3, with 12 positions matching TRBD2. The CDR3 contains 16 residues. V shed 7 bases and J 5 bases; nucleotides not matched to a gene: 10. Germline CDR1 reads MNHNY; CDR2 reads SVGAGI (reference sequence).

The CDR3 nucleotides are TGTGCCAGCAGCTCGGGCCAGGGAAGAACCAACACTGAAGCTTTCTTT. It is translated as CASSSGQGRTNTEAFF. The chain is built from TRBV11-3 and TRBJ1-1; TRBD1 is a possible D gene (5 bases). The CDR3 spans 16 residues. Germline V gene sequence: CDR1 SGHNT, CDR2 YENEEA. Trimming removed 4 bases from V and 2 bases from J, with 17 bases in between.

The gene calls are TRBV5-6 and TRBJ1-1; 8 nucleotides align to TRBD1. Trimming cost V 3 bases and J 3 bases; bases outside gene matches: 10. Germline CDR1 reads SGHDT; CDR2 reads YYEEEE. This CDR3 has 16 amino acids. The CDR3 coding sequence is TGTGCCAGCAGCTACAATCCGGCGGGACAGGACACTGAAGCTTTCTTT. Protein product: CASSYNPAGQDTEAFF.

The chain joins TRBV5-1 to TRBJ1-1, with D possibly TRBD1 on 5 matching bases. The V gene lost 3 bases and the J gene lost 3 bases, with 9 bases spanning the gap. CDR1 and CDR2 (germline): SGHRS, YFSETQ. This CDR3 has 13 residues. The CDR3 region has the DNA TGCGCCAGCAGCTCGGGGGTGGACACTGAAGCTTTCTTT. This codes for CASSSGVDTEAFF.

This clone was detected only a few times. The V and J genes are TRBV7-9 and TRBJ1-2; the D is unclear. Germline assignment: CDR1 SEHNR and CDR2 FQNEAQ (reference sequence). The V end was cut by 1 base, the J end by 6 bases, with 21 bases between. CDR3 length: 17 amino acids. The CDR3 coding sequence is TGTGCCAGCAGCTTAGGTCCCCCGGGAGGAAGATCTGATGGCTACACCTTC. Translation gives CASSLGPPGGRSDGYTF.

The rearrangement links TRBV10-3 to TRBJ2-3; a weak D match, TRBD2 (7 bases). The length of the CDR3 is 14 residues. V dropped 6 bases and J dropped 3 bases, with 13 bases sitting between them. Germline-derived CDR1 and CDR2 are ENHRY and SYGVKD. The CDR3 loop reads CAISPAGATDTQYF. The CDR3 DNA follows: TGTGCCATCAGCCCCGCGGGGGCTACAGATACGCAGTATTTT.

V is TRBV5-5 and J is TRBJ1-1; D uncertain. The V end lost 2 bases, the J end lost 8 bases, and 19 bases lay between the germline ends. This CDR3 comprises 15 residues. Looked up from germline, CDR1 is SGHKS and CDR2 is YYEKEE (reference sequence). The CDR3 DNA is TGTGCCAGCAGCTTAACTGTGACAAGGCAGTCAGAAGCTTTCTTT. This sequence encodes CASSLTVTRQSEAFF. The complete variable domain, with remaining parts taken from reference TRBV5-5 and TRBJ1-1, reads DAGVTQSPTHLIKTRGQQVTLRCSPISGHKSVSWYQQVLGQGPQFIFQYYEKEERGRGNFPDRFSARQFPNYSSELNVNALLLGDSALYLCASSLTVTRQSEAFFGQGTRLTVV.

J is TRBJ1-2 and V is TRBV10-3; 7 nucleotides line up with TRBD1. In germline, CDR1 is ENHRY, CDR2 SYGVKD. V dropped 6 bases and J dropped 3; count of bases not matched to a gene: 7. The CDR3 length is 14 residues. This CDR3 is CAIRGTAGDYGYTF. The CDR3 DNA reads TGTGCCATCAGGGGGACAGCCGGGGACTATGGCTACACCTTC.

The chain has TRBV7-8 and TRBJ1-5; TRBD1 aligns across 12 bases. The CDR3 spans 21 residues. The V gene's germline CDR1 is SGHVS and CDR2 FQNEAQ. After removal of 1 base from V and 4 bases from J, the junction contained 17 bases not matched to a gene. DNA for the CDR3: TGTGCCAGCAGCTTAGGGTCTGTTGGGGACAGGGGGCGGAGAAGGAATCAGCCCCAGCATTTT. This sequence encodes CASSLGSVGDRGRRRNQPQHF.